Shown below are 29 T cell receptor beta chains from a single sample sequenced in a study of blood T cell repertoires in COVID-19. The data were produced by immunoSEQ multiplex PCR, yet TCRdb's version contains in-frame clones alone and is incomplete. The table lists around 57,000 clones, about 90% of them singletons, with less than 4.5% in the top ten. Sequencing used peripheral blood. These receptor sequences come from a human donor in a cohort sampled during active COVID-19.

The chain carries TRBV18 and TRBJ2-7, with 9 bases that match TRBD2. The length of the CDR3 is 16 residues. Per germline, CDR1 KGHSH and CDR2 LQKENI. Trimming removed 4 bases from V and 4 bases from J; junction bases left unmatched: 11. CDR3 in amino acids: CASSQSPSGGIYEQYF. CDR3 bases: TGTGCCAGCTCACAGTCTCCGAGCGGGGGGATTTACGAGCAGTACTTC.

CDR3 in amino acids: CASSLRVGELFF. The CDR3 region has the DNA TGTGCCAGCAGCTTGCGGGTCGGGGAGCTGTTTTTT. The chain combines TRBV11-3 with TRBJ2-2, with D possibly TRBD2 on 5 matching bases. The CDR3 loop spans 12 amino acids. Germline CDR1 SGHNT, CDR2 YENEEA. V shed 3 bases and J shed 7 bases, with 6 bases lying between them.

The V call is TRBV10-3, the J call TRBJ1-6; the D gene is possibly TRBD1 (5 bases). Germline-derived CDR1 and CDR2 are ENHRY and SYGVKD. This CDR3 region has 15 residues. Trimming took 0 bases from V and 11 from J, leaving 14 bases between them. The CDR3 region is CAISESAQVWPPLHF. In DNA form, the CDR3 reads TGTGCCATCAGTGAGTCGGCACAGGTTTGGCCACCCCTCCACTTT.

V and J are TRBV6-1 and TRBJ2-1; TRBD2 matches at 14 bases. The CDR3 extends over 16 amino acids. V was clipped by 4 bases and J by 7 bases; unmatched bases: 6. The germline V gene encodes CDR1 MNHNS and CDR2 SASEGT. As DNA, the CDR3 is TGTGCCAGCAGTGGGAGGACTAGCGGGGGGCTTAATGAGCAGTTCTTC. Translation gives CASSGRTSGGLNEQFF.

The genes are TRBV19 and TRBJ2-3; 10 nucleotides match TRBD1. The CDR3 sequence is 15 residues long. From germline, CDR1 is LNHDA and CDR2 SQIVND (reference sequence). The trim removed 4 bases at V and 6 bases at J, leaving 7 bases unmatched. The CDR3 DNA sequence: TGTGCCAGTAGTACGCGACAGGGGGCCGCGGATACGCAGTATTTT. Protein: CASSTRQGAADTQYF.

This chain uses TRBV19 with TRBJ2-3; D call uncertain. Germline lookup yields CDR1 LNHDA and CDR2 SQIVND (reference sequence). Deletions cut 0 bases from V and 6 bases from J, with 10 bases between. CDR3 length: 14 residues. The CDR3 here is CASSIDRSQDTQYF. CDR3 DNA sequence: TGTGCCAGTAGTATAGATCGATCGCAGGATACGCAGTATTTT.

The chain couples TRBV18 to TRBJ2-7; possible D gene TRBD2, 8 bases. The CDR3 has 19 residues. Trimming removed 1 base at V and 6 bases at J, with 28 bases between. The germline V gene has CDR1 KGHSH and CDR2 LQKENI. The CDR3 protein is CASSPLGQTSGRSSGEQYF. The CDR3 nucleotides read TGTGCCAGCTCACCACTGGGACAGACGAGCGGGAGAAGTTCGGGCGAGCAGTACTTC.

This chain joins TRBV6-5 and TRBJ1-1; maybe TRBD1 (6 bases). CDR3 length: 12 residues. CDR1 and CDR2 from the germline V gene are MNHEY and SVGAGI. V was clipped by 7 bases and J by 2 bases, with 8 bases between them. The DNA of the CDR3 is TGTGCCAGCAAACAGGGCAACACTGAAGCTTTCTTT. Amino acids: CASKQGNTEAFF.

V usage is TRBV7-2 and J usage is TRBJ2-5, with D perhaps TRBD2 (6 bases). V was cut by 4 bases and J by 1 base, with 10 bases left in between. The germline gives CDR1 SGHTA, CDR2 FQGNSA. This CDR3 spans 14 amino acids. The CDR3 coding sequence is TGTGCCAGCAGCTCGGGAGCCTTCCAAGAGACCCAGTACTTC. Its translation: CASSSGAFQETQYF.

J is TRBJ1-2 and V is TRBV7-9; D unclear. Per germline, CDR1 SEHNR and CDR2 FQNEAQ (reference sequence). With 2 bases removed from V and 5 bases from J, the gap between germline ends came to 6 bases. The CDR3 totals 12 residues. The DNA for the CDR3 is TGTGCCAGCAGCTTATTGCGGTATGGCTACACCTTC. It yields the protein CASSLLRYGYTF.

V is TRBV19 and J is TRBJ1-1, with 7 bases that match TRBD1. The CDR3 length is 15 residues. Germline trimming cut 5 bases from V and 0 bases from J; bases unmatched to any gene: 6. The germline V gene has CDR1 LNHDA and CDR2 SQIVND (reference sequence). CDR3 sequence reads: CASSGGQLLNTEAFF. The CDR3 region has the DNA TGTGCCAGTAGTGGGGGACAGCTCCTGAACACTGAAGCTTTCTTT.

CDR3 nucleotides: TGTGCCAGTAGTATAGATAGACAGGGTCCCTACAATGAGCAGTTCTTC. Protein sequence: CASSIDRQGPYNEQFF. This chain joins TRBV19 and TRBJ2-1, with TRBD1 matching over 7 bases. Germline assignment: CDR1 LNHDA and CDR2 SQIVND (reference sequence). V lost 0 bases and J lost 2; bases outside the gene matches: 4. There are 16 residues in the CDR3.

The chain employs TRBV10-3 and TRBJ2-1; no firm D call. This CDR3 contains 13 residues. The germline CDR1 and CDR2 sequences are ENHRY and SYGVKD. Trimming pared 11 bases from V and 0 bases from J, leaving 11 bases between. The CDR3 bases are TGTGCCGCTTCGGAGAGCTCCTACAATGAGCAGTTCTTC. Its protein product is CAASESSYNEQFF.

The chain uses TRBV19 and TRBJ2-6, with TRBD1 matching over 7 bases. Germline CDR1 LNHDA, CDR2 SQIVND (reference sequence). Trimming took 7 bases from V and 0 from J; bases not matched to a gene: 9. The CDR3 length is 17 residues. CDR3 DNA: TGTGCCAGTAACGGGCCCGGACAGGCCTCTGGGGCCAACGTCCTGACTTTC. Amino acids: CASNGPGQASGANVLTF.

This sequence joins TRBV6-5 and TRBJ2-6, with TRBD2 as a possible D gene (5 bases). Germline V CDR1 and CDR2: MNHEY, SVGAGI. CDR3 length: 14 amino acids. Trimming cost V 6 bases and J 0 bases, with 6 bases left between them. CDR3 DNA sequence: TGTGCCAGCAGACTAGACTCTGGGGCCAACGTCCTGACTTTC. The encoded protein is CASRLDSGANVLTF.

This clone has only one observation. V and J are TRBV18 and TRBJ2-5, with a possible D match to TRBD1 (6 bases). The CDR3 spans 15 residues. Germline V gene sequence: CDR1 KGHSH, CDR2 LQKENI. The ends were cut back, 3 bases at V and 4 bases at J, with 15 bases in the middle. CDR3 region: CASSPGQIEGETQYF. CDR3 sequence (DNA): TGTGCCAGCTCACCCGGACAGATTGAGGGAGAGACCCAGTACTTC.

This clone appeared once. V usage is TRBV19 and J usage is TRBJ1-3; TRBD1 matches 7 bases. Germline V gene lookup returns CDR1 LNHDA and CDR2 SQIVND (reference sequence). V shed 1 base and J 0 bases; nucleotides not matched to a gene: 9. The CDR3 has 18 amino acids. CDR3 in amino acids: CASSIVRDSRRSGNTIYF. In DNA form, the CDR3 reads TGTGCCAGTAGTATAGTTCGGGACAGCCGCCGCTCTGGAAACACCATATATTTT.

The rearrangement uses TRBV3-1 (or the pseudogene TRBV3-2) and TRBJ2-6, with D tentatively TRBD2 (5 bases). The CDR3 has 17 residues. Trimming took 3 bases from V and 0 from J, leaving 12 bases between them. Germline V gives CDR1 LGHDT, CDR2 YNNKEL (reference sequence). CDR3 DNA sequence: TGTGCCAGCAGCCATGCGGGCGTCAGCTCTGGGGCCAACGTCCTGACTTTC. Amino acids: CASSHAGVSSGANVLTF.

The rearrangement uses TRBV6-1 and TRBJ1-6; no clear D. The V gene's germline CDR1 is MNHNS and CDR2 SASEGT. The CDR3 extends over 13 amino acids. V lost 3 bases, J lost 9 bases, and 9 bases lay in between. CDR3 region: CASSEARGSPLHF. The CDR3 DNA is TGTGCCAGCAGTGAGGCCCGGGGTTCACCCCTCCACTTT.

This clone has only one observation. The CDR3 is CSVEARSGGNEQFF. Written as DNA, the CDR3 is TGCAGCGTTGAGGCCCGGTCAGGGGGCAATGAGCAGTTCTTC. V is TRBV29-1 and J is TRBJ2-1, with 7 bases fitting TRBD1. Trimming at V came to 3 bases and at J to 6 bases, leaving 8 bases not matched to a gene. The CDR3 spans 14 residues. From germline, CDR1 is SQVTM and CDR2 ANQGSEA.

The V gene is TRBV7-6, the J gene TRBJ2-1, with 8 positions matching TRBD2. V lost 2 bases to trimming and J lost 12 bases; unmatched junction nucleotides: 12. Germline-derived CDR1 and CDR2 are SGHVS and FNYEAQ. The CDR3 sequence is 15 residues long. CDR3 bases: TGTGCCAGCAGCTTACCTGACAGCGGGAGAAGAGGGCAGTTCTTC. It specifies CASSLPDSGRRGQFF.

The V and J genes are TRBV2 and TRBJ1-2; 7 bases match TRBD1. The CDR3 has 13 amino acids. Trimming at V came to 6 bases and at J to 2 bases, leaving 3 bases not matched to a gene. Germline V CDR1 and CDR2: SNHLY, FYNNEI. CDR3 sequence: CASSRQGNYGYTF. The CDR3 bases are TGTGCCAGCAGCCGACAGGGAAACTATGGCTACACCTTC.

The J gene is TRBJ2-1, the V gene TRBV5-6, with TRBD2 matching over 8 bases. V gave up 4 bases and J gave up 7 bases; unmatched junction bases: 13. CDR1 is SGHDT, CDR2 YYEEEE, per germline. The CDR3 extends over 16 amino acids. Here the CDR3 DNA reads TGTGCCAGCAGCATTCCCGGGGGGGCCGTTGTTAATGAGCAGTTCTTC. This encodes CASSIPGGAVVNEQFF.

The chain combines TRBV3-1 (or the pseudogene TRBV3-2) with TRBJ1-2; no reliable D call. V gave up 3 bases and J gave up 0 bases, with 14 bases separating them. This CDR3 is 16 amino acids long. Germline assignment: CDR1 LGHDT and CDR2 YNNKEL (reference sequence). The CDR3 loop reads CASSQSVRNTNYGYTF. The CDR3 DNA reads TGTGCCAGCAGCCAGTCTGTCAGAAATACTAACTATGGCTACACCTTC.

The rearrangement uses TRBV6-5 and TRBJ2-7; TRBD1 matches 7 bases. J lost 6 bases, V lost 5 bases, and 13 bases had no gene match. Germline CDR1 and CDR2: MNHEY and SVGAGI. This CDR3 contains 15 residues. The CDR3 sequence is CASSPSTGKLAEQYF. The CDR3 DNA follows: TGTGCCAGCAGTCCTTCGACAGGGAAGCTAGCCGAGCAGTACTTC.

This chain joins TRBV9 and TRBJ2-3; 10 bases fit TRBD2. This CDR3 is 17 amino acids long. The trim removed 0 bases at V and 2 bases at J, leaving 6 bases unmatched. Germline CDR1 and CDR2: SGDLS and YYNGEE. The CDR3 DNA sequence: TGTGCCAGCAGCGTAGGAGCTAGCGGGGGAACCACAGATACGCAGTATTTT. Its translation: CASSVGASGGTTDTQYF.

The CDR3 reads CASEQGKEILAYSTEAFF. The CDR3 region has the DNA TGTGCTAGTGAACAGGGGAAAGAGATCTTAGCCTATTCCACTGAAGCTTTCTTT. V gene TRBV12-5 combines with J gene TRBJ1-1, with 7 bases identical to TRBD1. Losses at the gene ends were 7 bases for V and 4 bases for J; bases not matched to a gene: 21. CDR3 length equals 18 residues. The germline gives CDR1 LGHNT, CDR2 FRNRAP.

This clone was detected once. The V and J genes are TRBV2 and TRBJ1-2; maybe TRBD1 (5 bases). The V gene's germline CDR1 is SNHLY and CDR2 FYNNEI. CDR3 length: 13 residues. V gave up 3 bases and J gave up 6 bases, with 11 bases separating them. CDR3 sequence (DNA): TGTGCCAGCAGTGAGATGACAGTTAATGGCTACACCTTC. Translated: CASSEMTVNGYTF.

V and J are TRBV11-2 and TRBJ2-5; D not resolved. The length of the CDR3 is 12 residues. Germline CDR1 is SGHAT and CDR2 is FQNNGV. Trimming took off 3 bases at V and 4 bases at J, with 6 bases between the two ends. CDR3 protein: CASSFRGETQYF. The CDR3, as DNA: TGTGCCAGCAGCTTCAGAGGAGAGACCCAGTACTTC.